This T cell receptor (beta chain) was captured in a study of CD4+ T cells in melanoma. Study conclusions and caveats: Reportedly, melanoma neoantigen-specific CD4+ T cells showed varied differentiation states. CD8+ T cell, macrophage and B cell function reportedly correlated with neoantigen-specific CD4+ T cells.

This CDR3 region has 13 residues. The germline V gene encodes CDR1 LGHNA and CDR2 YNFKEQ. TCRdb's copy holds only in-frame clones and misses some; the assay was immunoSEQ multiplex PCR. The sample records about 50,000 clones, about 88% being singletons. Notes on this clone: The target antigen is unknown.

The clonotype comes from a human donor with melanoma. The V and J genes are TRBV4-2 and TRBJ2-5, with 8 bases fitting TRBD1. With the DNA end fitting TRBJ2-7 better, the J assignment may be wrong. The sequenced sample was peripheral blood. This CDR3 is CASSTRTGNEQYF. In DNA, the CDR3 is TGTGCCAGCAGCACGCGGACAGGGAACGAGCAGTACTTC.